Detailed here is one T cell receptor (beta chain). Its antigen is currently unknown. These data are taken from a study of cytomegalovirus exposure and HLA in healthy donors. Study-level information: For the approximately 400 genotyped donors, roughly 81% fell within the Caucasian-associated ancestry cluster.

General study findings and limits: Sequencing likely generated an artifact that appeared as a cluster of highly shared sequence variants. Per a later analysis, about 17,000 TCR beta sequences showed association with HLA alleles at 0.05 false discovery rate.

This CDR3 has 15 amino acids. Germline values: CDR1 MGHRA, CDR2 YSYEKL. V lost 4 bases to trimming and J lost 0 bases, with 12 bases between them. 60 Vbeta and 13 Jbeta primers were used in PCR. As processed by the authors: It was a later analysis that counted about 80 million unique TCR beta chains, of which roughly 11 million were shared. The repertoire was sequenced with immunoSEQ multiplex PCR; TCRdb's copy has only in-frame clones and lacks some. D and trimming were read from the DNA, whereas the V and J calls and clone size are those reported in that table. This sample contains 85,000 to 110,000 clones.

Sequenced: PBMCs. This rearrangement joins TRBV4-1 to TRBJ1-2, with a weak D call TRBD1 (5 bases). The receptor comes from a man between 40 and 49 years old in good health and CMV-seronegative. The CDR3, as DNA: TGCGCCAGCAGCCTCGGGGGGGGAGCTAACTATGGCTACACCTTC. This translates into CASSLGGGANYGYTF.